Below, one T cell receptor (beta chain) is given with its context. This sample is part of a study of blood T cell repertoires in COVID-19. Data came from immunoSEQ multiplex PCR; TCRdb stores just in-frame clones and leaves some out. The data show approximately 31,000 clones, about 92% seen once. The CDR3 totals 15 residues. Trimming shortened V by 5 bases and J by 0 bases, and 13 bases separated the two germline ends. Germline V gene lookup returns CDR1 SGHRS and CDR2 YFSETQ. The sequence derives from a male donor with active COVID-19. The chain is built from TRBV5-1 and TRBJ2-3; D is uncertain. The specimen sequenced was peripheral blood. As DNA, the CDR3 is TGCGCCAGCAGAAGGCAGACAATCAGCACAGATACGCAGTATTTT. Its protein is CASRRQTISTDTQYF.